A selection of T cell receptor beta chains follows, all from one sample in a study of response to subunit inactivated influenza vaccine. TCRdb re-analysed the RT-PCR reads in MiXCR, keeping a single row per CDR3 protein. The sample gives more than 700,000 distinct CDR3 sequences, roughly 20% of which show up once; more than 8.5% is in the top ten. The specimen was PBMCs from blood, collected more than 4 days after vaccination. The receptors come from a middle-aged man who received an inactivated influenza vaccine. Each CDR3 is given with its conserved first and last residue. D genes are given only for firm matches. A clone size is listed for some rows: how often the clone was seen (once, few, many), or a class if it is expanded.

>few|TRBJ2-3|TRBD2|TRBV6-1
CASSETSGLDTQYF
TGTGCCAGCAGTGAGACTAGCGGGCTAGATACGCAGTATTTT
>few|TRBJ2-5|.|TRBV3-1
CASSQAEGGASLGGTQYF
TGTGCCAGCAGCCAAGCCGAGGGTGGGGCCAGCCTCGGGGGGACCCAGTACTTC
>few|TRBJ1-5|TRBD1|TRBV12-3/TRBV12-4
CASSLHGQGANQPQHF
TGTGCCAGCAGTCTACATGGACAGGGGGCTAATCAGCCCCAGCATTTT
>.|TRBJ2-2|.|TRBV7-2
CASSARNTGELFF
TGTGCCAGCAGCGCTAGAAACACCGGGGAGCTGTTTTTT
>few|TRBJ2-3|.|TRBV29-1
CSYRIMTDTQYF
TGCAGCTACAGGATAATGACAGATACGCAGTATTTT
>.|TRBJ2-1|.|TRBV5-4
CASSPFSGNEQFF
TGTGCCAGCAGCCCATTTAGCGGAAATGAGCAGTTCTTC
>few|TRBJ2-1|.|TRBV6-6
CASSYSSRAAFF
TGTGCCAGCAGTTACTCTTCCAGAGCAGCGTTCTTC
>.|TRBJ1-1|.|TRBV12-3/TRBV12-4
CASSLQRNTEAFF
TGTGCCAGCAGTTTACAAAGGAACACTGAAGCTTTCTTT
>few|TRBJ2-1|.|TRBV7-2
CASSPGLGWNNEQFF
TGTGCCAGCAGCCCGGGATTGGGATGGAACAATGAGCAGTTCTTC
>.|TRBJ2-7|TRBD2|TRBV7-3
CASSLNGNAGGYSYEQYF
TGTGCCAGCAGCTTAAACGGGAATGCGGGAGGTTATTCCTACGAGCAGTACTTC
>.|TRBJ1-1|TRBD1|TRBV20-1
CSARGHRGGTEAFF
TGCAGTGCTAGAGGTCACAGGGGTGGCACTGAAGCTTTCTTT
>few|TRBJ2-1|TRBD2|TRBV7-2
CASSLTSFSSSYNEQFF
TGTGCCAGCAGCTTGACTAGCTTTTCAAGCTCCTACAATGAGCAGTTCTTC
>few|TRBJ2-7|.|TRBV2
CASSEWGKDGEQYF
TGTGCCAGCAGTGAATGGGGGAAGGATGGCGAGCAGTACTTC
>.|TRBJ2-7|.|TRBV29-1
CSVEGIGGPSYEQYF
TGCAGCGTTGAAGGTATCGGCGGGCCCTCCTACGAGCAGTACTTC